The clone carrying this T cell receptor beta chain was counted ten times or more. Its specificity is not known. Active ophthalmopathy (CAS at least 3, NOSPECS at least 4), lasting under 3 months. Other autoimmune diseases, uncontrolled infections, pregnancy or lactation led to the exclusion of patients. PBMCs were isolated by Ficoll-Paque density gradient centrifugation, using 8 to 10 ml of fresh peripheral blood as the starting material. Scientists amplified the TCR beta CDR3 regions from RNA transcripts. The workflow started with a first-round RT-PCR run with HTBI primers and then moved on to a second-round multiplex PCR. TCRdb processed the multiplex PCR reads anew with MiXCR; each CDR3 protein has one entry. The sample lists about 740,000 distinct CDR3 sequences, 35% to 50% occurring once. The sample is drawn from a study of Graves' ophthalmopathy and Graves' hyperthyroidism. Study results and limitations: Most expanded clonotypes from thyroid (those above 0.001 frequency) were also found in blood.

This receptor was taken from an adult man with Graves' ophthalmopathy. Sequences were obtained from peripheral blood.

This CDR3 is CSVEGGHNTGELFF. For the CDR3, the DNA is TGCAGCGTTGAAGGGGGGCACAACACCGGGGAGCTGTTTTTT. The genes are TRBV29-1 and TRBJ2-2; D is possibly TRBD1 (6 bases). Between the trimmed V and J ends, which lost 1 base and 2 bases, there was a span of 8 bases. The CDR3 sequence is 14 residues long. CDR1 and CDR2 from the germline V gene are SQVTM and ANQGSEA.